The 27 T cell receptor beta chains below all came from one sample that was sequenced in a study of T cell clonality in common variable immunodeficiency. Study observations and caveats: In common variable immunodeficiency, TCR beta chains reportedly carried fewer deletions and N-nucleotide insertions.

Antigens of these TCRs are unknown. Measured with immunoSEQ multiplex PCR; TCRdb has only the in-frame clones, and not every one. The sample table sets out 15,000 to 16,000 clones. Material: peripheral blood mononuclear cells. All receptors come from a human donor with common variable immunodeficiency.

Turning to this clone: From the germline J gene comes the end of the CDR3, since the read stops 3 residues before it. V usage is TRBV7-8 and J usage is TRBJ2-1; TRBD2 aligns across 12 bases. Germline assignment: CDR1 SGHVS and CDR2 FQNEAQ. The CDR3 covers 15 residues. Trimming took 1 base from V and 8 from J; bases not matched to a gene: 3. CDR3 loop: CASSLGLAGEYEQFF. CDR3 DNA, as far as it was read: TGTGCCAGCAGCTTAGGACTAGCGGGAGAATATGAG.

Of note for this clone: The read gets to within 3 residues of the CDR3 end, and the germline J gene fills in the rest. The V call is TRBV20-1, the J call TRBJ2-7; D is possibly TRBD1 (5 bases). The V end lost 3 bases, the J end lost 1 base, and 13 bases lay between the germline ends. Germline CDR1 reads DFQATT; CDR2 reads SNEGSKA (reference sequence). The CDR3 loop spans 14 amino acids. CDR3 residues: CSASSLGPSYEQYF. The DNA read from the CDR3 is TGCAGTGCTAGTTCCTTGGGGCCTTCCTACGAG.

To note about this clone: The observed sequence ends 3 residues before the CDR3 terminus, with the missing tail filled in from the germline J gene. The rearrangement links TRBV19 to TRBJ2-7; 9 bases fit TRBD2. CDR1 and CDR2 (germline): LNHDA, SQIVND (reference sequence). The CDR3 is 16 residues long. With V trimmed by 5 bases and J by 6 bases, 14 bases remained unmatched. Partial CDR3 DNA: TGTGCCAGTAGTCTTATAGCGGGAGCCCCTCTCGTCGAG. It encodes CASSLIAGAPLVE. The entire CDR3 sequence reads CASSLIAGAPLVEQYF.

CDR3 DNA (partial): TGTGCCAGCAGCGCGGAGGCGGAAAAA. Protein sequence: CASSAEAEK. From start to end, the CDR3 is CASSAEAEKLFF. This chain joins TRBV7-6 and TRBJ1-4; D ambiguous. The read ends 3 residues before the CDR3 terminus; that terminus is restored from the germline J gene. Germline V gene sequence: CDR1 SGHVS, CDR2 FNYEAQ. V lost 5 bases and J 8 bases, leaving 9 bases between the germline ends. The CDR3 is made up of 12 amino acids.

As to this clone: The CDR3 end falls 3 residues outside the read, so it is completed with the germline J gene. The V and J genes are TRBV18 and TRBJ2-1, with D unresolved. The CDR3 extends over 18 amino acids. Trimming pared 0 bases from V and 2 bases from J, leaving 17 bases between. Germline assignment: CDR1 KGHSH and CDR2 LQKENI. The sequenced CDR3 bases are TGTGCCAGCTCACCACCAACATTGCCTGCGGAAACCTACAATGAG. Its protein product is CASSPPTLPAETYNE. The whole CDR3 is CASSPPTLPAETYNEQFF.

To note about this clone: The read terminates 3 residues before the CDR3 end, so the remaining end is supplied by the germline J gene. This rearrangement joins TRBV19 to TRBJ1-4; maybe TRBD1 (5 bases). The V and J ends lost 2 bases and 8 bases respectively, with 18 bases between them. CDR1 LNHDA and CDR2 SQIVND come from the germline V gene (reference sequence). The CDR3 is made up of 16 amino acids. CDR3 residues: CASSISRTRVGEKLFF. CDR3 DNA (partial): TGTGCCAGTAGTATATCGCGGACACGGGTTGGGGAAAAA.

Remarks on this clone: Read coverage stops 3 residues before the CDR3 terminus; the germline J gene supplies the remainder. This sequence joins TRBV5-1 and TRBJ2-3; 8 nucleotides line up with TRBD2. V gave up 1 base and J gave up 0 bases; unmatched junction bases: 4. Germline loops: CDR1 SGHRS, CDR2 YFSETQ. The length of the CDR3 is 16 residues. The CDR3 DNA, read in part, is TGCGCCAGCAGCTTGTCACTAGCGGCTAGCACAGATACG. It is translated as CASSLSLAASTDT. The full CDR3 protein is CASSLSLAASTDTQYF.

CDR3 residues: CASSLGQVNRNSPLHF. The CDR3 DNA, read in part, is TGTGCCAGCAGCTTGGGACAGGTTAATCGAAATTCACCC. The chain joins TRBV5-4 to TRBJ1-6, with a possible D match to TRBD1 (6 bases). The CDR3 extends 3 residues past the end of the read, so its final part is completed from the germline J gene. The CDR3 has 16 amino acids. The germline V and J ends were trimmed by 0 bases and 7 bases, with 14 bases remaining between them. Per the germline V gene, CDR1 is SGHNT and CDR2 is YYREEE (reference sequence).

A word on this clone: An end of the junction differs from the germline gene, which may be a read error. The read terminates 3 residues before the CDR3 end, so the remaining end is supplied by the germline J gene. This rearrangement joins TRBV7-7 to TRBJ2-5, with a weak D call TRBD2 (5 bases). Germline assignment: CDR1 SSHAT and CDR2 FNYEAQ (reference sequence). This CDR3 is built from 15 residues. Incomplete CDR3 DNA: TGTGCTAGCAGCTTATTTGTCGGGGAACAAGAGACC. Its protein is CASSLFVGEQET. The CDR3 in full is CASSLFVGEQETQYF.

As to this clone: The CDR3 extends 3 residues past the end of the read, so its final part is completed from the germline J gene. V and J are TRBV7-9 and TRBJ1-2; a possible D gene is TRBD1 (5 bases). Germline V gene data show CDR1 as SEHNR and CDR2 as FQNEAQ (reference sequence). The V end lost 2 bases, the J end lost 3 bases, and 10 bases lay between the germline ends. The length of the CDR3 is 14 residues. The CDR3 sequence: CASSLKGWDYGYTF. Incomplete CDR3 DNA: TGTGCCAGCAGCTTAAAGGGGTGGGACTATGGC. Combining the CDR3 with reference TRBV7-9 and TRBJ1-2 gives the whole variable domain DTGVSQNPRHKITKRGQNVTFRCDPISEHNRLYWYRQTLGQGPEFLTYFQNEAQLEKSRLLSDRFSAERPKGSFSTLEIQRTEQGDSAMYLCASSLKGWDYGYTFGSGTRLTVV.

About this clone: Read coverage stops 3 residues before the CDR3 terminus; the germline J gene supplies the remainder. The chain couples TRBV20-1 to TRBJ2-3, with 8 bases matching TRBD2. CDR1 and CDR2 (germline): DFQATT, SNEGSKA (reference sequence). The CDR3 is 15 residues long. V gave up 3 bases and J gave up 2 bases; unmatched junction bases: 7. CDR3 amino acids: CSASTAGVNTDTQYF. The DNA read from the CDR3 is TGCAGTGCTAGTACAGCGGGGGTAAACACAGATACG.

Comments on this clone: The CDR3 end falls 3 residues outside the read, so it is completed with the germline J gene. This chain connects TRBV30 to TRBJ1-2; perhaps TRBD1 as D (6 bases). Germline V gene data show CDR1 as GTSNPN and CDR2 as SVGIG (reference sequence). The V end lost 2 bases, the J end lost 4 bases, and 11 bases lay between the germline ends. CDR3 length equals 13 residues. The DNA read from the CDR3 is TGTGCCTGGAGTCAGGGGTCTTTCTATGGC. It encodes CAWSQGSFYG. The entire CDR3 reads CAWSQGSFYGYTF. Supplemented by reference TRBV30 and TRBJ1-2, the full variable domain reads SQTIHQWPATLVQPVGSPLSLECTVEGTSNPNLYWYRQAAGRGLQLLFYSVGIGQISSEVPQNLSASRPQDRQFILSSKKLLLSDSGFYLCAWSQGSFYGYTFGSGTRLTVV.

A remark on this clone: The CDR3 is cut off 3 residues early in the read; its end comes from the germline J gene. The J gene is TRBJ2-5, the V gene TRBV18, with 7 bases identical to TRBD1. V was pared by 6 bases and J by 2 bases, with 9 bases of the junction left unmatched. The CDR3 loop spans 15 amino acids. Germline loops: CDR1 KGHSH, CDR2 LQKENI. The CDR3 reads CASSPDRMFQETQYF. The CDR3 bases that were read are TGTGCCAGCTCCCCGGACAGGATGTTTCAAGAGACC.

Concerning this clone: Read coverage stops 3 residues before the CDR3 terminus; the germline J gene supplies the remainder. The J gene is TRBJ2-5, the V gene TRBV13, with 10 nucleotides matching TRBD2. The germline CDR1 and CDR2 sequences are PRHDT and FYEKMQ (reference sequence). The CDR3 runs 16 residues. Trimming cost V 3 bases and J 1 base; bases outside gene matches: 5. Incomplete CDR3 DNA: TGTGCCAGCAGCTTCGGGTTAGCGGGGGGCCAAGAGACC. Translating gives CASSFGLAGGQET. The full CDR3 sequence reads CASSFGLAGGQETQYF.

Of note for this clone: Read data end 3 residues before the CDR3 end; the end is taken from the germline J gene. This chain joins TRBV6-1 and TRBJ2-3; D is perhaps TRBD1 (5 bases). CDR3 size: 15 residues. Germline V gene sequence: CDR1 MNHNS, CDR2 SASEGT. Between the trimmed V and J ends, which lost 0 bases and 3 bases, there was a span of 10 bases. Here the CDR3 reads CASSEARVRTDTQYF. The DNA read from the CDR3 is TGTGCCAGCAGTGAAGCCAGGGTCAGGACAGATACG.

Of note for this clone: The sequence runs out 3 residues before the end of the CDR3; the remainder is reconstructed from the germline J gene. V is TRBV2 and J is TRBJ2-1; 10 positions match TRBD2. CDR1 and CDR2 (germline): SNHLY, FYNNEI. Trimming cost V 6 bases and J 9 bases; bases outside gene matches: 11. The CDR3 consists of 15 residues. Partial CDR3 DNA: TGTGCCAGCAGGGCAGCGGGAGGGCCGGGTGGTGAG. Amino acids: CASRAAGGPGGE. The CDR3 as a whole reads CASRAAGGPGGEQFF.

CDR3 sequence: CASSEAYPGANVLTF. The sequenced CDR3 bases are TGTGCCAGCAGTGAAGCCTACCCTGGGGCCAACGTC. The chain combines TRBV2 with TRBJ2-6; D gene uncertain. The read stops 3 residues short of the end of the CDR3; the missing end is completed from the germline J gene. This CDR3 is built from 15 residues. Germline V CDR1 and CDR2: SNHLY, FYNNEI. Trimming stripped 0 bases from V and 2 bases from J, with 5 bases between.

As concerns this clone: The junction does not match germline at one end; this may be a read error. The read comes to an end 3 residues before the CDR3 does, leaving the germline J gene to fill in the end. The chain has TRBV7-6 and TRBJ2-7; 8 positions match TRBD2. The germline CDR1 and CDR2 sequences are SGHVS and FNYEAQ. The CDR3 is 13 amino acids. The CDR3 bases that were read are TGTGCCAGCAGCCTAGCGGGCCCCTACGAG. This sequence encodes CASSLAGPYE. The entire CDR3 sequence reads CASSLAGPYEQYF. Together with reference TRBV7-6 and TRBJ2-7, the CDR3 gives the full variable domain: GAGVSQSPRYKVTKRGQDVALRCDPISGHVSLYWYRQALGQGPEFLTYFNYEAQQDKSGLPNDRFSAERPEGSISTLTIQRTEQRDSAMYRCASSLAGPYEQYFGPGTRLTVT.

The covered CDR3 bases are TGTGCCAGCAGCCCCACAGGGACCGGGGAG. Protein: CASSPTGTGE. The full CDR3 protein is CASSPTGTGELFF. This chain links TRBV9 with TRBJ2-2; tentatively, D is TRBD1 (6 bases). The DNA ends 3 residues before the CDR3 does, and the rest of the CDR3 is filled in from the germline J gene. CDR3 size: 13 residues. Germline values: CDR1 SGDLS, CDR2 YYNGEE. V was shortened by 4 bases and J by 5 bases, with 9 bases between the two germline ends.

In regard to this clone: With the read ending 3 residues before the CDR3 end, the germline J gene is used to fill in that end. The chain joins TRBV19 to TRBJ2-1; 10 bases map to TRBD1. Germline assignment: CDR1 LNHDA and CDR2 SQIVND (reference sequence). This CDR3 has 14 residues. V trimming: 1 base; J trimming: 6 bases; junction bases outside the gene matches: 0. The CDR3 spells CASSIGTGGNEQFF. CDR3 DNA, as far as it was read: TGTGCCAGTAGTATAGGGACAGGGGGCAATGAG.

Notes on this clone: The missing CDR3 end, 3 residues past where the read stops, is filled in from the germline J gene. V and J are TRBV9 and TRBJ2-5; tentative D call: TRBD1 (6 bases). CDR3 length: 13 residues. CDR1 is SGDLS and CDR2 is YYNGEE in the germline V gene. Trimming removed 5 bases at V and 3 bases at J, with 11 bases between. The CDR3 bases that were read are TGTGCCAGCAGGTCACGGACAGAAGAGACC. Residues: CASRSRTEET. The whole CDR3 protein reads CASRSRTEETQYF. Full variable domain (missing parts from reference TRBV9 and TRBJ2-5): DSGVTQTPKHLITATGQRVTLRCSPRSGDLSVYWYQQSLDQGLQFLIQYYNGEERAKGNILERFSAQQFPDLHSELNLSSLELGDSALYFCASRSRTEETQYFGPGTRLLVL.

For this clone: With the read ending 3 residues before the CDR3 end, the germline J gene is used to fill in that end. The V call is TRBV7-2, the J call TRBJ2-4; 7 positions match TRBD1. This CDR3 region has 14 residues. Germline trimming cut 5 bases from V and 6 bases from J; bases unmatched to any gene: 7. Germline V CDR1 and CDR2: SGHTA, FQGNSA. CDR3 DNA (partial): TGTGCCAGCAGCCAAACAGGGGCGGGAAACATT. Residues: CASSQTGAGNI. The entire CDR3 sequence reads CASSQTGAGNIQYF.

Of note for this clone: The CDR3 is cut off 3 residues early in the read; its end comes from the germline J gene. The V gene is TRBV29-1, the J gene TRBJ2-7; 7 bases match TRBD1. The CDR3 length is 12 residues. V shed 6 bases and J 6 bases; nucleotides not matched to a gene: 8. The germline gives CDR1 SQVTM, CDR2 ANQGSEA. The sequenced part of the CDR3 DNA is TGCAGCGTCCCTGGACAGGCCGGCGAG. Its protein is CSVPGQAGE. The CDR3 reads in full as CSVPGQAGEQYF.

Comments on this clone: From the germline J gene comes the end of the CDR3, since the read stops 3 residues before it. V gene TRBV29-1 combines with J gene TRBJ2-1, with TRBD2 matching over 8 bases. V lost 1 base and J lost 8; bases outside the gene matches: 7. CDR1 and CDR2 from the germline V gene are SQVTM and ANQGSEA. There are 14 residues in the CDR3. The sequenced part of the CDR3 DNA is TGCAGCGTTGAAGGCGGGGGGCGGCCCCATGAG. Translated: CSVEGGGRPHE. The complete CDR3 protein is CSVEGGGRPHEQFF.

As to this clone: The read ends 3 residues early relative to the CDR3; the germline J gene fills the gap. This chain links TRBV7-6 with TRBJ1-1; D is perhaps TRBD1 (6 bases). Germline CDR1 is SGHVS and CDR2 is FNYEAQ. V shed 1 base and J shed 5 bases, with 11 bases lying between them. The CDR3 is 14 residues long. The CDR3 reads CASSLGRGGTEAFF. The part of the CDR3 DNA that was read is TGTGCCAGCAGCTTAGGAAGGGGGGGGACTGAA. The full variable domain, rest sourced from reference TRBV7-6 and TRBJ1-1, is GAGVSQSPRYKVTKRGQDVALRCDPISGHVSLYWYRQALGQGPEFLTYFNYEAQQDKSGLPNDRFSAERPEGSISTLTIQRTEQRDSAMYRCASSLGRGGTEAFFGQGTRLTVV.

The chain's CDR3 is CSARENAGMAGELFF. Partial CDR3 DNA: TGCAGTGCTAGAGAAAACGCAGGGATGGCCGGGGAG. The chain combines TRBV20-1 with TRBJ2-2; TRBD1 is a possible D gene (5 bases). The read ends 3 residues early relative to the CDR3; the germline J gene fills the gap. The CDR3 contains 15 residues. With 0 bases removed from V and 6 bases from J, the gap between germline ends came to 14 bases. Germline CDR1 and CDR2: DFQATT and SNEGSKA (reference sequence).

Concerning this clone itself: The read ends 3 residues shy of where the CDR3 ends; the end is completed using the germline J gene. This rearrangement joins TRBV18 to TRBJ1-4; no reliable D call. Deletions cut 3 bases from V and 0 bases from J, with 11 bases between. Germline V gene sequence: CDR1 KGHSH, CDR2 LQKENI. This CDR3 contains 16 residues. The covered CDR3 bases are TGTGCCAGCTCACCTCCAATCGCAGCAACTAATGAAAAA. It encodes CASSPPIAATNEK. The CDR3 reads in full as CASSPPIAATNEKLFF.